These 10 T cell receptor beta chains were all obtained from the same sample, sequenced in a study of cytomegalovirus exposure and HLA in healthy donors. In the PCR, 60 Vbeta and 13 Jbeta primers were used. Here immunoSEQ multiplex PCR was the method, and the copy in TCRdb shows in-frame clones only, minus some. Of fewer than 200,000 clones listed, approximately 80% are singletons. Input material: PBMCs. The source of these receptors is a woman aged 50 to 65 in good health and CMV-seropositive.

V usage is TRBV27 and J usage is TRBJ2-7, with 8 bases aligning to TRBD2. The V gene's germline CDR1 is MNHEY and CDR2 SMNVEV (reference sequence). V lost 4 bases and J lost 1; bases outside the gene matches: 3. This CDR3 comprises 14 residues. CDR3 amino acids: CASSYGLASYEQYF. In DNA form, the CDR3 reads TGTGCCAGCAGTTACGGACTAGCTTCCTACGAGCAGTACTTC.

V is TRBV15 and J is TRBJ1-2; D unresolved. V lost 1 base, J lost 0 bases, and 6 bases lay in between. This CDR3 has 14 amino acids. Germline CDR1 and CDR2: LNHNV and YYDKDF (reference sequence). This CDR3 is CATSRAVPNYGYTF. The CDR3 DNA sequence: TGTGCCACCAGCAGAGCGGTCCCTAACTATGGCTACACCTTC.

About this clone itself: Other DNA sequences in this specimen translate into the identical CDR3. This CDR3 is CASSEMSLPRGQPQHF. The DNA of the CDR3 is TGTGCCAGCAGTGAGATGAGTTTGCCCCGGGGTCAGCCCCAGCATTTT. This sequence joins TRBV6-1 and TRBJ1-5; D remains unclear. Germline values: CDR1 MNHNS, CDR2 SASEGT. The V end lost 3 bases, the J end lost 6 bases, and 18 bases lay between the germline ends. The CDR3 spans 16 residues.

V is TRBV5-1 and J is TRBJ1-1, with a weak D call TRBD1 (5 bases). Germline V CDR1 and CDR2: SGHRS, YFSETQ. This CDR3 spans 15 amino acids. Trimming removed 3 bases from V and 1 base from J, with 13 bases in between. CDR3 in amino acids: CASSSTGGRNTEAFF. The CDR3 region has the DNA TGCGCCAGCAGCTCTACGGGGGGACGGAACACTGAAGCTTTCTTT.

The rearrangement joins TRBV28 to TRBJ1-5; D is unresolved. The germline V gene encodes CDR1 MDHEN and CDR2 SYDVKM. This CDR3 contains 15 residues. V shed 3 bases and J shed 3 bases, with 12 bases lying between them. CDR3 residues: CASSFRGRDNQPQHF. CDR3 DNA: TGTGCCAGCAGTTTTCGAGGGCGGGACAATCAGCCCCAGCATTTT.

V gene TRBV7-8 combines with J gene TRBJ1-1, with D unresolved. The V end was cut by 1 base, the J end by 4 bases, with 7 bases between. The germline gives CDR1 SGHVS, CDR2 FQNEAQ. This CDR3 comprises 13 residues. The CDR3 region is CASSLGAPTEAFF. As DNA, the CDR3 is TGTGCCAGCAGCTTAGGGGCCCCCACTGAAGCTTTCTTT.

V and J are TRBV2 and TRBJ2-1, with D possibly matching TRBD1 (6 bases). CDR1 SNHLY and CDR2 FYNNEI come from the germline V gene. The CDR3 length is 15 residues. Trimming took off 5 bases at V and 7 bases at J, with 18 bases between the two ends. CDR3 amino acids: CASSRTAYLGNEQFF. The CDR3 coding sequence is TGTGCCAGCAGTCGGACAGCCTATCTGGGGAATGAGCAGTTCTTC.

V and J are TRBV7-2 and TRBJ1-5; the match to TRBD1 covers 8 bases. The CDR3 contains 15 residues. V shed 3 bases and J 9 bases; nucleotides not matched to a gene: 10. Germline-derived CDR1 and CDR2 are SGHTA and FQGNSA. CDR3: CASSFRGTGLWPQHF. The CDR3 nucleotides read TGTGCCAGCAGCTTTAGAGGGACAGGACTTTGGCCCCAGCATTTT.

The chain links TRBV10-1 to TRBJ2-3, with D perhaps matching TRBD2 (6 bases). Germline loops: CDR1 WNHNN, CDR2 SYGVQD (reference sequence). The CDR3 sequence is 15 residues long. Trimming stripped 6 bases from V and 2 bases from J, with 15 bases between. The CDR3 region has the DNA TGCGCCAGCAGCGTAGGTGCGGGGAACACAGATACGCAGTATTTT. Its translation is CASSVGAGNTDTQYF.

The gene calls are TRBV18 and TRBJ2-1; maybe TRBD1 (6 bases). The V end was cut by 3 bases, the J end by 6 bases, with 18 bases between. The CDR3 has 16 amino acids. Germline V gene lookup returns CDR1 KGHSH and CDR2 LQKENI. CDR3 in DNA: TGTGCCAGCTCACCGGGGGCTGGGGTCCACACCAATGAGCAGTTCTTC. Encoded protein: CASSPGAGVHTNEQFF.